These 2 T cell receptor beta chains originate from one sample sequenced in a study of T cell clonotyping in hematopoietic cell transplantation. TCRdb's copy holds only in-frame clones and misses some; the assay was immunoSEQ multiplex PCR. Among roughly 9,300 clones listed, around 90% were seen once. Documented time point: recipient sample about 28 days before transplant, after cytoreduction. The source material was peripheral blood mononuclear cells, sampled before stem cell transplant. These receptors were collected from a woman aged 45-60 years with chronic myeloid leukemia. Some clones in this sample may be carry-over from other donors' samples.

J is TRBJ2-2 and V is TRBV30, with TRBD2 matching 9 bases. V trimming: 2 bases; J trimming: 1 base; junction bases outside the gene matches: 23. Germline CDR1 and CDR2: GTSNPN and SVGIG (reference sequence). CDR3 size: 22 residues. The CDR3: CAWSFLTWVAGAQDKNTGELFF. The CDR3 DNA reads TGTGCCTGGAGTTTCCTTACGTGGGTAGCGGGAGCCCAGGATAAGAACACCGGGGAGCTGTTTTTT.

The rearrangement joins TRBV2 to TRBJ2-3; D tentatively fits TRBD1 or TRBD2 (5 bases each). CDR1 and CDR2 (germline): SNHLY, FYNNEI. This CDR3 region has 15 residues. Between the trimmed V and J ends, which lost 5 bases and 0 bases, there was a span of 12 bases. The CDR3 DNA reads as TGTGCCAGCAGTCCCGGGACGCTGAGCACAGATACGCAGTATTTT. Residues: CASSPGTLSTDTQYF.